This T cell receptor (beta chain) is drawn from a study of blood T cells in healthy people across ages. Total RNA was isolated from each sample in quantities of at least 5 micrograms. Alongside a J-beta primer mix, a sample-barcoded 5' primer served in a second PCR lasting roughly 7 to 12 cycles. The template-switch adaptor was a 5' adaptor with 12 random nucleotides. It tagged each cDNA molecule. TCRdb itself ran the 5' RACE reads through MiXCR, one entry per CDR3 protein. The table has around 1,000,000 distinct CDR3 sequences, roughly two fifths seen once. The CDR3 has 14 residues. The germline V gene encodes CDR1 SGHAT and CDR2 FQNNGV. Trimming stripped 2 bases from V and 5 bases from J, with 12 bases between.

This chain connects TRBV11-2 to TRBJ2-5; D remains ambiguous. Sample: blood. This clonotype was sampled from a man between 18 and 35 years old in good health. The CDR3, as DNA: TGTGCCAGCAGCTTAACGGTGAACGTCGAGACCCAGTACTTC. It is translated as CASSLTVNVETQYF.